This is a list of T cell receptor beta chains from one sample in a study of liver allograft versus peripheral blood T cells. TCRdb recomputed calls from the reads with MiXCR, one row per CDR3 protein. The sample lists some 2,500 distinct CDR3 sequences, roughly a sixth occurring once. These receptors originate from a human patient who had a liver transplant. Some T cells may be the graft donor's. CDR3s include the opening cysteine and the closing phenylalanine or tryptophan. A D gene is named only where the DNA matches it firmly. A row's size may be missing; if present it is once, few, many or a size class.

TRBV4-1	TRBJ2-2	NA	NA	CASSRGVTGELFF	TGCGCCAGCAGCCGAGGAGTCACCGGGGAGCTGTTTTTT
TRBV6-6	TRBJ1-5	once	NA	CASLRPTGSDQPQHF	TGTGCCAGCCTACGCCCGACAGGTTCCGATCAGCCCCAGCATTTT
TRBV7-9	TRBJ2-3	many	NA	CASSPTSTDTQYF	TGTGCCAGCAGCCCGACTAGCACAGATACGCAGTATTTT
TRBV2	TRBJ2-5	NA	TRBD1	CAITREGASETQYF	TGTGCCATCACCCGCGAGGGGGCCTCAGAGACCCAGTACTTC
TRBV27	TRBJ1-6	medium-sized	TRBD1	CASSLTGQGALDSPLHF	TGTGCCAGCAGTTTAACGGGACAGGGGGCCCTGGATTCACCCCTCCACTTT
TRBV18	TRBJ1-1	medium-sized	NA	CASSLGPNTEAFF	TGTGCCAGCTCACTAGGACCCAACACTGAAGCTTTCTTT
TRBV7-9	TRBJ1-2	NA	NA	CASSSISSGDYGYTF	TGTGCCAGCAGCTCCATTTCCTCAGGGGACTATGGCTACACCTTC
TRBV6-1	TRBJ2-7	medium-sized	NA	CASRDYEQYF	TGTGCCAGTAGGGACTACGAGCAGTACTTC
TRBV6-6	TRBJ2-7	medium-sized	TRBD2	CASSPLAGGFSYEQYF	TGTGCCAGCAGTCCTCTAGCGGGGGGGTTCTCCTACGAGCAGTACTTC
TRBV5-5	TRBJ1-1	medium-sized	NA	CASTLGGTEAFF	TGTGCCAGCACCTTAGGTGGGACTGAAGCTTTCTTT
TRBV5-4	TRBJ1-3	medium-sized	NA	CASQGSGNTIYF	TGTGCCAGTCAAGGTTCTGGAAACACCATATATTTT
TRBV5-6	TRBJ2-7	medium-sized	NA	CASSFGTTAYEQYF	TGTGCCAGCAGCTTTGGGACGACGGCCTACGAGCAGTACTTC
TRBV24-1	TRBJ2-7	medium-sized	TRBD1	CATSDFHGTGGHEQYF	TGTGCCACCAGTGATTTTCATGGGACAGGGGGCCACGAGCAGTACTTC
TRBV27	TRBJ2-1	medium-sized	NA	CASSSQGSSYNEQFF	TGTGCCAGCAGTTCTCAGGGTAGCTCCTACAATGAGCAGTTCTTC
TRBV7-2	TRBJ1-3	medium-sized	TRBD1	CASSLERGSDRGRNTIYF	TGTGCCAGCAGCTTAGAAAGGGGGTCGGACAGGGGGAGAAACACCATATATTTT
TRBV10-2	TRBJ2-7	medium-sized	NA	CASSESGPPSRQYF	TGCGCCAGCAGTGAGTCGGGACCCCCGTCCCGACAGTACTTC
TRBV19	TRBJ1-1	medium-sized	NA	CASSPYRESVEAFF	TGTGCCAGTAGTCCCTACAGGGAATCGGTTGAAGCTTTCTTT
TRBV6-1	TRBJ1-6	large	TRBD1	CASSLDRGPNSPLHF	TGTGCCAGCAGCCTCGACAGGGGTCCTAATTCACCCCTCCACTTT
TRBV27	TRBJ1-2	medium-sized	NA	CASSLSPDLGGYTF	TGTGCCAGCAGTTTATCGCCCGATCTAGGTGGCTACACCTTC
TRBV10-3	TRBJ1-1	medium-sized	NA	CAISENVGAGTEAFF	TGTGCCATCAGTGAGAACGTAGGGGCCGGCACTGAAGCTTTCTTT
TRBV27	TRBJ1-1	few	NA	CASKLGKGTEAFF	TGTGCCAGCAAATTAGGGAAGGGCACTGAAGCTTTCTTT
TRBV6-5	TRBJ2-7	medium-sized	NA	CASSYSRASEQYF	TGTGCCAGCAGTTACTCACGGGCCTCCGAGCAGTACTTC
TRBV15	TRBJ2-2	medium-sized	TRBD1	CATSPGQENTGELFF	TGTGCCACCTCCCCGGGACAGGAGAACACCGGGGAGCTGTTTTTT
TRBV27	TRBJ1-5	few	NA	CASWDSNQPQHF	TGTGCCAGCTGGGACAGCAATCAGCCCCAGCATTTT
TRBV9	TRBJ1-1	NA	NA	CASRGTNTEAFF	TGTGCCAGCAGAGGGACGAACACTGAAGCTTTCTTT
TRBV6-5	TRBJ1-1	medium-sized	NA	CASQQRPTGNTEAFF	TGTGCCAGCCAACAGAGACCGACAGGGAACACTGAAGCTTTCTTT
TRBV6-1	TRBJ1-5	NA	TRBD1	CASSAFDRGPNQPQHF	TGTGCCAGCAGTGCATTCGACAGGGGCCCTAATCAGCCCCAGCATTTT
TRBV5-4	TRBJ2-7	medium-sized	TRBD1	CASSFLGGADEQYF	TGTGCCAGCAGCTTTTTAGGGGGCGCGGACGAGCAGTACTTC
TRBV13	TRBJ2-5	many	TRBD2	CASSPKGGGSQETQYF	TGTGCCAGCAGCCCTAAGGGCGGGGGGAGCCAAGAGACCCAGTACTTC
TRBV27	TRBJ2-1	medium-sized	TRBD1	CASTLGTGDNEQFF	TGTGCCAGTACGTTAGGGACAGGGGACAATGAGCAGTTCTTC
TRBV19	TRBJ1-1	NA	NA	CASSIRRAAGTEAFF	TGTGCCAGTAGTATCCGGCGGGCCGCCGGGACTGAAGCTTTCTTT
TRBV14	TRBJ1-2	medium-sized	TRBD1	CASSQSRGPSQDYTF	TGTGCCAGCAGCCAGAGCAGGGGGCCTAGTCAGGACTACACCTTC
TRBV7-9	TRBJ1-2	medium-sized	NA	CASTSQPPLYGYTF	TGTGCCAGCACCTCACAACCTCCCCTCTATGGCTACACCTTC
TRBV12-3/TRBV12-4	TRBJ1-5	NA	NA	CASSPPEQGLVQPQHF	TGTGCCAGCAGTCCTCCCGAACAGGGTTTGGTTCAGCCCCAGCATTTT
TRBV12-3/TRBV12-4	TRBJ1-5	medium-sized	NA	CASREGIPNQPQHF	TGTGCCAGCCGTGAGGGGATCCCCAATCAGCCCCAGCATTTT
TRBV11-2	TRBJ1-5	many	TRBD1	CASSLGQGNQPQHF	TGTGCCAGCAGCTTGGGACAGGGCAATCAGCCCCAGCATTTT
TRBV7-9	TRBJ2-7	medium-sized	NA	CASSWSETGKPYEQYF	TGTGCCAGCAGCTGGAGTGAAACAGGGAAACCCTACGAGCAGTACTTC
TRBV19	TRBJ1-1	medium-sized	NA	CASSETAGLEAFF	TGTGCCAGTAGTGAGACAGCGGGACTTGAAGCTTTCTTT
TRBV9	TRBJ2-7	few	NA	CASSVGSSPHEQYF	TGTGCCAGCAGCGTAGGTTCTAGCCCGCACGAGCAGTACTTC
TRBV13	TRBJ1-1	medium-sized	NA	CASSPETPNTEAFF	TGTGCCAGCAGCCCCGAGACACCGAACACTGAAGCTTTCTTT
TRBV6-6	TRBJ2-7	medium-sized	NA	CASSYSSYEQYF	TGTGCCAGCAGTTACTCGAGTTACGAGCAGTACTTC
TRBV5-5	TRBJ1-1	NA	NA	CASSFSYTEAFF	TGTGCCAGCAGCTTCTCGTATACTGAAGCTTTCTTT
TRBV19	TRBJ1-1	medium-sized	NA	CASSINFYTEAFF	TGTGCCAGTAGTATAAACTTCTACACTGAAGCTTTCTTT